This T cell receptor (beta chain) was captured in a study of cytomegalovirus exposure and HLA in healthy donors (dated by TCRdb to about 2017). Background on the whole study: In an earlier analysis of several hundred of the donors, about 260 Gb of sequence data and 100 million or so unique TCR beta sequences from about 179 million T cells were reported. Roughly 5 DR-DQ haplotypes were handled as single units for association and clustering, since linkage in the cohort was strong. The study aimed to test whether signatures of past pathogen exposure could be identified by cataloging public T cell receptors. High-throughput TCR immunosequencing, statistical association of individual TCRs with disease status, and machine learning were combined to predict cytomegalovirus infection status. Besides the first cohort of around 670 subjects, a separate validation cohort made up of roughly 120 different subjects was used. A later genetic analysis took genome-wide SNP genotypes for about 55% of the 666 donors and used that subset as a discovery cohort. HLA typing included class I and class II loci at four-digit resolution. Among 350 to 400 genotyped donors of the cohort, an average of around 240,000 unique TCR beta nucleotide sequences were sequenced per donor, about a sixth of them non-productive. All discovery cohort repertoires had been generated on a single sequencing platform. Donor age, sex, ethnicity and CMV serostatus were collected together with the repertoire data. The study profiled the T cell repertoires of some 610 subjects by immunosequencing and related them to cytomegalovirus serostatus. An early release covering approximately 600 HLA-typed donors comprised approximately 290 gigabases of sequencing data and around 80 million unique TCR sequences. To study patterns of TCR occurrence, a later analysis re-analyzed previously published TCR beta repertoires from around 660 donors and added high-resolution HLA genotyping. Among the approximately 400 genotyped donors, more than 70% belonged to the genetic ancestry cluster associated with self-reported Caucasian donors. Typing coverage differed by locus: A, B, C, DRB1 and DQB1 were typed in roughly 620-640 donors, DQA1 in about 500, DPA1 in some 600, and DPB1 in approximately 450. An earlier analysis of some 500 of the donors used high-throughput TCR beta sequencing to judge whether each TCR beta V gene segment behaved as functional or pseudogenic. Rather than drawing on any new phenotypic data, the later analysis identified candidate immune exposures from TCR beta sequences and the way those sequences occurred across donors. Findings and caveats that apply to the study as a whole: A later analysis found that HLA-associated TCR beta chains were more clonally expanded and had lower generation probabilities than equally common non-associated chains. While some public TCRs were present in many individuals, most TCR sequences turned up only very rarely across donors. A later genetic analysis associated a missense DCLRE1C variant with V-gene and J-gene trimming of TCR beta chains, and an independent cohort replicated the association. Linkage disequilibrium might explain the correlated functional status among segregating V segments, but an unknown experimental factor could not be ruled out. According to a later genetic analysis, donors in an Asian-associated ancestry cluster had fewer N-insertions in productive TCRs than the approximately 670-donor mean. Cytomegalovirus status was reported to be diagnosed by the classifier with high specificity and sensitivity in both the original and validation cohorts. Sequencing depth was assumed to be roughly uniform across donors in the presence/absence analyses, though that assumption may not hold. Because some donors lacked HLA typing at each locus, the association tests relied only on the typed subset. Strong co-occurrence of HLA alleles, especially DR and DQ, made assigning TCR associations to individual alleles difficult. A cluster of highly shared sequence variants was judged likely to represent a technical artifact of the sequencing pipeline. In vitro tests confirmed that a few of the cytomegalovirus-associated TCR beta chains recognize cytomegalovirus antigens. A later analysis associated 15,000 to 20,000 TCR beta sequences with specific HLA alleles at a false discovery rate of 0.05. For the cohort, immune exposure information was limited to CMV serostatus. According to the authors, the approach could potentially be generalized to other disease states and immunological phenotypes. A total of around 150 TCR beta chains were listed by the study as associated with cytomegalovirus. The earlier analysis of nearly 600 of the donors excluded 15 to 20 rarely observed V segments, including chromosome 9 orphons, because counts were too low. A later analysis found that TCR association rates varied across HLA loci, with DRB1 alleles showing the most associated TCRs and HLA-C alleles the fewest. The cohort was sequenced for TCR beta chains only, and without alpha or paired-chain data the features that could be detected were limited. In an earlier analysis of fewer than 750 of the donors, most TCR beta V segments were observed in productive rearrangements about 87% or about 30% of the time, broadly matching IMGT annotations. A further reported finding was that TCR beta sequences accurately predicted the HLA-A and HLA-B alleles for most subjects in the first cohort. A later analysis found that most CMV-associated TCR beta chains appeared HLA-restricted, with HLA associations seemingly driven largely by CMV exposure. The 87-base-pair reads could not distinguish some IMGT-functional V segments, including TRBV6-2 and TRBV6-3, so those segments were excluded. According to a later analysis, parvovirus B19, influenza, CMV and Epstein-Barr virus appeared linked to several top co-occurrence clusters.

V and J lose 4 bases and 3 bases, and a span of 15 bases separates them. The CDR3 sequence holds 15 residues, the cysteine and phenylalanine included. Of the read, only the CDR3 DNA is kept; its 45 bases are in frame from base 1. The CDR1 and CDR2 encoded by the germline V gene are SGDLS and YYNGEE. The cohort consisted of hundreds of healthy bone marrow donors. All cohort members were sampled while nominally healthy, although unrecorded immune exposures were likely present. The donor tested CMV seropositive and was one of the 289 seropositive cohort members. Every donor gave a peripheral blood sample, and the peripheral blood mononuclear cells from that sample were used for TCR beta sequencing. Genomic DNA extraction from the blood cell samples was performed with the Qiagen DNeasy Blood Extraction Kit. Library creation used the immunoSEQ multiplex PCR assay. A mixture of 60 forward primers for TCR Vbeta segments and 13 reverse primers for TCR Jbeta segments was used in the multiplex PCR. The CDR3 region of rearranged TCR beta genes was amplified from genomic DNA with a multiplex PCR assay. The amplified TCR beta libraries were sequenced on the Illumina HiSeq System as 87-base-pair reads. Per the source publication's procedure: In a later analysis, 77 million or so unique TCR beta chains were counted across the 500 to 850 repertoires, and around 11 million of these chains were shared by at least two donors. Raw reads were error-corrected and collapsed into unique sequences with a nearest-neighbor algorithm that merged closely related sequences to remove PCR and sequencing errors. CDR3 sequences were aligned to IMGT reference sequences to assign V, D and J gene segments. For a sequence to be retained, a match of at least six nucleotides to both a V gene segment and a J gene segment was required. A rearrangement was called productive if the CDR3 had no stop codons and remained in frame with V and J, and every other rearrangement was called non-productive. Following IMGT convention, CDR3 was defined as the stretch from the second conserved V-encoded cysteine up to the conserved J-encoded phenylalanine. In an earlier analysis of around 600 of the donors, sequences lacking an unambiguous match to a single V gene segment were excluded. In an earlier analysis of several hundred of the donors, V segments were called functional above 56.7% productive rearrangements and were called segregating when the between-donor standard deviation exceeded 5%. A statistical classification framework was built for diagnosing cytomegalovirus status from the catalog of TCR beta chain sequences. A later analysis assigned V and J genes by comparing TCR nucleotide sequences with IMGT/GENE-DB human TR gene sequences. The TCRdist pipeline was used in a later analysis to assign CDR3 sequences and most-parsimonious VDJ recombination scenarios. In a later analysis, each TCR beta chain was defined by its CDR3 amino acid sequence together with its V-gene family, and reads lacking a unique V-gene family were excluded. As a way to deal with suspected cross-contamination and a sequencing artifact, a later analysis dropped roughly 600 nucleotide sequences that were highly shared and had low generation probability. In a later analysis, a clonal expansion index for each public chain was calculated from normalized within-repertoire ranks of inferred template counts. A later analysis computed generation probabilities with a VDJ recombination model fitted to out-of-frame rearrangements, and checked the results against IGoR. Hypergeometric tests were used in a later analysis to score TCR-TCR, TCR-HLA and TCR-CMV co-occurrence, with a repertoire-size bias correction applied to the TCR pairs. To estimate false discovery rates, a later analysis permuted the HLA or CMV assignments 20 times. In a later analysis, co-occurring TCRs were grouped with DBSCAN, and TCRdist sequence similarity was added when clustering was performed within HLA-allele-positive subsets. For co-occurrence clustering, repertoires with fewer than 30,000 or more than 120,000 public chains were excluded, along with about five repertoires with anomalous nucleotide sharing. In its TCRdb copy, this immuneACCESS table keeps in-frame sequences only and misses some clones. Where compared with another copy, unresolved V genes explain less than half of these, and the others have no known cause. The V and J calls and the clone size are those of that table, but D and trimming were determined from the DNA. This sample holds 90,000 to 120,000 clones; around three quarters were observed only once. The ten most abundant clones make up approximately 4.2% of the sample.

As for this clone: Its antigen remains unidentified. Per-base quality was not reported, and no clone a single base away is much larger than it.

The sequence derives from a female donor in good health and CMV-seropositive. The specimen was PBMCs. The V and J segments used are TRBV9 and TRBJ2-3; matching of 7 bases hints at TRBD2 as the D gene. The CDR3: CASSTFEGGTDTQYF. The nucleotide sequence reads as follows: TGTGCCAGCAGCACTTTTGAGGGGGGGACAGATACGCAGTATTTT.